Listed below are T cell receptor beta chains from one sample, sequenced in a study of blood T cell repertoires in COVID-19. TCRdb's copy holds only in-frame clones and misses some; the assay was immunoSEQ multiplex PCR. Of about 220,000 clones listed, approximately 80% are singletons. The sequenced material came from PBMCs or T cells enriched from blood (not recorded which). The receptors here all came from a woman in her sixties who had recovered from COVID-19. CDR3s include the opening cysteine and the closing phenylalanine or tryptophan. D genes are given only for firm matches. Expanded clones get a size class; other rows say once, few or many, or leave the size out.

>NA|TRBJ1-5|TRBV13|NA
CASSVGQHNQPQHF
TGTGCCAGCAGCGTAGGACAGCACAATCAGCCCCAGCATTTT
>few|TRBJ2-1|TRBV19|TRBD2
CASSIALAVDEQFF
TGTGCCAGTAGTATTGCGCTAGCGGTAGATGAGCAGTTCTTC
>NA|TRBJ2-7|TRBV11-2|NA
CASSLGGREQYF
TGTGCCAGCAGCTTAGGTGGGCGCGAGCAGTACTTC
>NA|TRBJ2-1|TRBV19|TRBD1
CASSSPGQGLYEQFF
TGTGCCAGTAGTTCTCCGGGACAGGGGCTGTACGAGCAGTTCTTC
>once|TRBJ2-1|TRBV6-5|TRBD2
CASSSPRAGGGNEQFF
TGTGCCAGCAGTTCCCCTCGGGCGGGAGGGGGGAATGAGCAGTTCTTC
>NA|TRBJ1-2|TRBV29-1|NA
CSVSRVFNYGYTF
TGCAGCGTTAGCAGGGTTTTTAACTATGGCTACACCTTC
>NA|TRBJ2-6|TRBV5-6|NA
CASSATGSGANVLTF
TGTGCCAGCAGCGCCACAGGGTCAGGGGCCAACGTCCTGACTTTC
>NA|TRBJ2-5|TRBV11-2|TRBD1
CASSLGDRTQETQYF
TGTGCCAGCAGCTTAGGGGACAGGACCCAAGAGACCCAGTACTTC
>NA|TRBJ2-3|TRBV10-3|TRBD2
CAIKRLAGADTQYF
TGTGCCATCAAAAGACTAGCGGGGGCAGATACGCAGTATTTT
>NA|TRBJ2-3|TRBV7-3|NA
CASSLSSGTDTQYF
TGTGCCAGCAGCTTAAGTAGTGGTACAGATACGCAGTATTTT
>NA|TRBJ1-1|TRBV3-1/TRBV3-2|TRBD1
CASSRTGVTEAFF
TGTGCCAGCAGCCGGACAGGGGTCACTGAAGCTTTCTTT
>NA|TRBJ2-1|TRBV6-2/TRBV6-3|TRBD2
CASSYPLAGGPYEQFF
TGTGCCAGCAGTTACCCACTAGCGGGGGGGCCGTATGAGCAGTTCTTC
>few|TRBJ1-4|TRBV18|NA
CASSSDSQRGKLFF
TGTGCCAGCTCATCGGACTCCCAACGGGGGAAACTGTTTTTT
>NA|TRBJ1-6|TRBV9|TRBD1
CASSIQGDTYNSPLHF
TGTGCCAGCAGCATACAGGGGGATACCTATAATTCACCCCTCCACTTT
>NA|TRBJ2-3|TRBV5-1|NA
CASSLMVASNADTQYF
TGCGCCAGCAGCTTGATGGTGGCTAGCAACGCAGATACGCAGTATTTT
>few|TRBJ1-1|TRBV5-1|NA
CASSRDSTWDTEAFF
TGCGCCAGCAGCCGGGACTCCACATGGGACACTGAAGCTTTCTTT
>NA|TRBJ1-5|TRBV7-9|TRBD1
CASSHGQGNQPQHF
TGTGCCAGCAGCCACGGACAGGGGAATCAGCCCCAGCATTTT
>NA|TRBJ1-2|TRBV5-1|TRBD1
CASSPGTGVAYGYTF
TGCGCCAGCAGCCCGGGGACAGGGGTCGCCTATGGCTACACCTTC
>NA|TRBJ1-4|TRBV5-1|NA
CASSLVGGGDNEKLFF
TGCGCCAGCAGCTTGGTTGGCGGAGGGGATAATGAAAAACTGTTTTTT
>NA|TRBJ1-5|TRBV10-3|NA
CAISTGFVNQPQHF
TGTGCCATCAGCACAGGGTTTGTGAATCAGCCCCAGCATTTT
>once|TRBJ1-5|TRBV21-1|NA
CASSRRVPPGQGKSIRQPQHF
TGTGCCAGCAGCCGAAGGGTCCCGCCGGGACAGGGGAAGAGTATCCGTCAGCCCCAGCATTTT
>NA|TRBJ1-2|TRBV6-5|TRBD1
CASSYHQGQGYGYTF
TGTGCCAGCAGTTACCATCAGGGACAGGGCTATGGCTACACCTTC
>NA|TRBJ1-1|TRBV6-1|TRBD1
CASSESTKLDRGPRKAFF
TGTGCCAGCAGTGAAAGTACTAAATTGGACAGGGGGCCAAGAAAAGCTTTCTTT
>NA|TRBJ2-1|TRBV5-6|TRBD1
CASSLGTDYNEQFF
TGTGCCAGCAGCTTAGGGACAGATTACAATGAGCAGTTCTTC
>NA|TRBJ2-7|TRBV29-1|NA
CSVETGRPYEQYF
TGCAGCGTTGAGACAGGGAGGCCGTACGAGCAGTACTTC
>NA|TRBJ1-1|TRBV12-5|TRBD1
CASVRDRNTEAFF
TGTGCTAGTGTCCGGGACAGGAACACTGAAGCTTTCTTT
>NA|TRBJ2-7|TRBV6-6|TRBD2
CASRRTASSGRGPSYEQYF
TGTGCCAGCCGTCGAACTGCTTCTAGCGGGAGAGGCCCATCCTACGAGCAGTACTTC
>NA|TRBJ1-3|TRBV14|NA
CASSQVQGLGGNTIYF
TGTGCCAGCAGCCAAGTGCAGGGTCTCGGTGGAAACACCATATATTTT
>NA|TRBJ1-6|TRBV29-1|NA
CSVRTANEHSPLHF
TGCAGCGTTCGGACAGCGAATGAACACTCACCCCTCCACTTT
>NA|TRBJ1-5|TRBV2|TRBD1
CASSGGQGKGQPQHF
TGTGCCAGCAGCGGGGGACAGGGGAAAGGTCAGCCCCAGCATTTT
>NA|TRBJ2-3|TRBV3-1/TRBV3-2|NA
CASSQGEDTQYF
TGTGCCAGCAGCCAGGGCGAAGATACGCAGTATTTT
>few|TRBJ1-3|TRBV9|TRBD1
CASSVDEVGQGVGNTIYF
TGTGCCAGCAGCGTAGACGAGGTGGGACAGGGAGTTGGAAACACCATATATTTT
>NA|TRBJ1-2|TRBV7-3|NA
CASSLDGLHGYTF
TGTGCCAGCAGCCTCGATGGCCTTCATGGCTACACCTTC
>once|TRBJ1-1|TRBV6-4|NA
CASSFRTEAFF
TGTGCCAGCAGCTTCAGGACTGAAGCTTTCTTT
>NA|TRBJ2-2|TRBV5-1|TRBD1
CASSLALGGSTGELFF
TGCGCCAGCAGCTTGGCGTTAGGGGGCTCCACCGGGGAGCTGTTTTTT
>NA|TRBJ2-1|TRBV18|TRBD2
CASSPPGGSYNEQFF
TGTGCCAGCTCACCCCCTGGCGGGAGTTACAATGAGCAGTTCTTC
>NA|TRBJ1-1|TRBV5-1|TRBD1
CASSLTGVATEAFF
TGCGCCAGCAGCTTGACAGGGGTCGCCACTGAAGCTTTCTTT
>once|TRBJ1-3|TRBV7-8|NA
CASSLAGGGNTIYF
TGTGCCAGCAGCTTAGCGGGGGGTGGAAACACCATATATTTT
>NA|TRBJ1-2|TRBV7-2|TRBD1
CASSSLNRGPYGYTF
TGTGCCAGCAGCTCCCTCAACAGGGGACCCTATGGCTACACCTTC
>NA|TRBJ2-7|TRBV30|TRBD1
CAWSLGGQGWTYEQYF
TGTGCCTGGAGTCTTGGAGGACAGGGGTGGACCTACGAGCAGTACTTC
>NA|TRBJ1-4|TRBV5-1|TRBD1
CASSRDSGEKLFF
TGCGCCAGCAGCAGGGACAGTGGCGAAAAACTGTTTTTT
>NA|TRBJ2-6|TRBV7-3|NA
CASSPFQGTGANVLTF
TGTGCCAGCAGTCCTTTTCAGGGCACCGGGGCCAACGTCCTGACTTTC
>NA|TRBJ2-5|TRBV9|TRBD2
CASSLRTSGIVQETQYF
TGTGCCAGCAGCCTACGGACTAGCGGGATCGTCCAAGAGACCCAGTACTTC
>NA|TRBJ2-1|TRBV5-1|NA
CASSGSSYNEQFF
TGCGCCAGCAGCGGGAGCTCCTACAATGAGCAGTTCTTC